The rows below give T cell receptor beta chains drawn from one sample of a study of vaccination and CD4 T cells after COVID-19. MiXCR, applied by TCRdb to the PCR reads, yields one record per CDR3 protein. Found here are under 20,000 distinct CDR3 sequences, 53% of them singletons; the top ten hold roughly 6.7%. For these TCRs, the target antigens are not known. The specimen comprised CD4+ T cells from blood, cultured in vitro, sampled before SARS-CoV-2 vaccination. These receptors were taken from a human donor who had recovered from COVID-19. The CDR3 runs from the conserved cysteine through the conserved F or W. D genes are given only for firm matches. The listing skips clone size in some rows; elsewhere it reads once, few, many or a size class.

abundance,d_gene,j_gene,v_gene,CDR3nt,CDR3aa
NA,TRBD1,TRBJ1-1,TRBV7-9,TGTGCCAGCAGCCGCTCGGTCGGGGCAGGGGGTCGTACTGAAGCTTTCTTT,CASSRSVGAGGRTEAFF
NA,TRBD2,TRBJ2-3,TRBV18,TGTGCCAGCTCCCCAGGGACTAGCGGGAGAACAGATACGCAGTATTTT,CASSPGTSGRTDTQYF
NA,NA,TRBJ1-1,TRBV5-8,TGTGCCAGCAGCTTGGTACCTAGCGGGGCAGGGGAAGCAATGAACACTGAAGCTTTCTTT,CASSLVPSGAGEAMNTEAFF
few,NA,TRBJ2-5,TRBV28,TGTGCCAGCATTAAAACAGGGACGAGAGAGACCCAGTACTTC,CASIKTGTRETQYF
NA,NA,TRBJ2-2,TRBV5-1,TGCGCCAGCAAATCCCGGAAGGGGTCCGGGGAGCTGTTTTTT,CASKSRKGSGELFF
few,NA,TRBJ1-1,TRBV7-9,TGTGCCAGCAGCAACCGGGACACCACGGAGGCTTTCTTT,CASSNRDTTEAFF
NA,NA,TRBJ2-3,TRBV24-1,TGTGCCACCAGTGACCTAGCGGATACGCAGTATTTT,CATSDLADTQYF
few,NA,TRBJ2-5,TRBV27,TGTGCCAGCAGCTCCGGGGCCCTGCCCCAAGAGACCCAGTACTTC,CASSSGALPQETQYF
NA,NA,TRBJ1-5,TRBV10-2,TGCGCCAGCAGTGAGTTCGGCACCGGTCGGCATCAGCCCCAGCATTTT,CASSEFGTGRHQPQHF
few,TRBD1,TRBJ1-1,TRBV7-2,TGTGCCAGCAGCTCTCGCCGGGACAGGGGGATCCCTGAAGCTTTCTTT,CASSSRRDRGIPEAFF
few,TRBD1,TRBJ2-7,TRBV27,TGTGCCAGCAGTCCTTGGGACAGCTTAAGCGAGCAGTACTTC,CASSPWDSLSEQYF
NA,TRBD2,TRBJ2-3,TRBV28,TGTGCCAGCACCCGGGGGGCTAGCGGGAGCACGCAGTATTTT,CASTRGASGSTQYF
NA,NA,TRBJ1-4,TRBV7-6,TGTGCCAGCAGCCACCCCGACGGGCGAACTAATGAAAAACTGTTTTTT,CASSHPDGRTNEKLFF
NA,NA,TRBJ1-4,TRBV7-9,TGTGCCAGCAGTCGGGGGGCCAATGAAAAACTGTTTTTT,CASSRGANEKLFF
few,NA,TRBJ2-7,TRBV6-2/TRBV6-3,TGTGCCAGCAGTTACGCGGAGGAGGGGGCTGGCGAGCAGTACTTC,CASSYAEEGAGEQYF
few,TRBD1,TRBJ1-2,TRBV29-1,TGCAGCGTTGAAGCGACAGGGAGGATCTATGGCTACACCTTC,CSVEATGRIYGYTF
NA,TRBD1,TRBJ1-2,TRBV5-4,TGTGCCAGCAGCTTGGGGGGACAGAGCTATGGCTACACCTTC,CASSLGGQSYGYTF
NA,TRBD2,TRBJ2-2,TRBV7-6,TGTGCCAGCAGCCGTAGCGGGAGTCCCGGGGAGCTGTTTTTT,CASSRSGSPGELFF
NA,NA,TRBJ2-1,TRBV28,TGTGCCAGCAGTCCCGGCCCTTCCTCTTCTTCACTCCGCGGCCGCGGCTACAATGAGCAGTTCTTC,CASSPGPSSSSLRGRGYNEQFF
NA,TRBD1,TRBJ1-2,TRBV6-5,TGTGCCAGCAGTTCTGCAGGGGGAAGAGATGGCTACACCTTC,CASSSAGGRDGYTF
NA,NA,TRBJ1-4,TRBV6-1,TGTGCCAGCAGTGTGGGACACGAGGAGGAAAAACTGTTTTTT,CASSVGHEEEKLFF
NA,NA,TRBJ2-2,TRBV11-2,TGTGCCAGCAGCAAAACCGGGGAGCTGTTTTTT,CASSKTGELFF
NA,NA,TRBJ2-3,TRBV19,TGTGCCAGTAACCCCCCGGGATCTAGCACAGATACGCAGTATTTT,CASNPPGSSTDTQYF
NA,TRBD1,TRBJ2-1,TRBV19,TGTGCCAGTAGCCGCGTAGGACAGGGGCGACCCCTAAGCTCCTACAATGAGCAGTTCTTC,CASSRVGQGRPLSSYNEQFF
NA,TRBD1,TRBJ1-2,TRBV6-1,TGTGCCGCTTCCGGGACAGACTATGGCTACACCTTC,CAASGTDYGYTF
few,NA,TRBJ2-7,TRBV20-1,TGCAGCGCAATGAATATAGCGAGCTCCTACGAGCAGTACTTC,CSAMNIASSYEQYF
NA,NA,TRBJ2-2,TRBV20-1,TGCAGTGCTAGAGTCGGAGGCGTTGGGAGCGCCGGGGAGCTGTTTTTT,CSARVGGVGSAGELFF
NA,TRBD1,TRBJ1-2,TRBV3-1,TGTGCCAGCAGCCTTGACAGGGGGAGCTACACCTTC,CASSLDRGSYTF
few,TRBD2,TRBJ2-3,TRBV20-1,TGCAGTGCTAGAGTGGGACTAGCGGGGGAGGGGGTAAACACAGATACGCAGTATTTT,CSARVGLAGEGVNTDTQYF
NA,TRBD1,TRBJ2-2,TRBV20-1,TGCAGTGCTAGAGATGACGTCAGGGGGCACACCGGGGAGCTGTTTTTT,CSARDDVRGHTGELFF
NA,NA,TRBJ2-3,TRBV19,TGTGCCAGTAGTATGGCGGAGCGCGATACGCAGTATTTT,CASSMAERDTQYF
NA,TRBD2,TRBJ2-7,TRBV20-1,TGCAGTGCTAGCCCCGGACTAGCCTACGAGCAGTACTTC,CSASPGLAYEQYF
NA,TRBD1,TRBJ2-5,TRBV7-2,TGTGCCAGCAGCCCAGAGGGGACAGTAGGGGGAGAGACCCAGTACTTC,CASSPEGTVGGETQYF
NA,NA,TRBJ2-1,TRBV7-3,TGTGCCAGCAGCTTCGGCGGGCCTTACAATGAGCAGTTCTTC,CASSFGGPYNEQFF
NA,NA,TRBJ1-5,TRBV19,TGTGCCAGTAGTATGTGGGGCGATAGCAATCAGCCCCAGCATTTT,CASSMWGDSNQPQHF
medium-sized,NA,TRBJ2-5,TRBV28,TGTGCCAGCAGTCCCCGGACCCCCCCCCTGGCCCAGTACTTC,CASSPRTPPLAQYF
NA,NA,TRBJ2-2,TRBV20-1,TGCAGTGCTAGAGAAGCGGGCGGGGCAAACACCGGGGAGCTGTTTTTT,CSAREAGGANTGELFF
NA,NA,TRBJ1-1,TRBV7-2,TGTGCCAGCAGCTTATTGTCAGGGAGGCACACTGAAGCTTTCTTT,CASSLLSGRHTEAFF
few,TRBD1,TRBJ1-2,TRBV6-5,TGTGCCAGCAGTTACTCGACTGACAGGGGAGACGGCTACACCTTC,CASSYSTDRGDGYTF
NA,NA,TRBJ1-5,TRBV12-3/TRBV12-4,TGTGCCAGCAGTCCCATAAGTAGCAATCAGCCCCAGCATTTT,CASSPISSNQPQHF
few,TRBD1,TRBJ2-7,TRBV27,TGTGCCAGCAGTTCCCGGACAGGGTCCGAGCAGTACTTC,CASSSRTGSEQYF
NA,NA,TRBJ2-1,TRBV7-8,TGTGCCAGCAGGGGTATTATTAGCTCCTACAATGAGCAGTTCTTC,CASRGIISSYNEQFF
NA,NA,TRBJ2-5,TRBV20-1,TGCAGTGCTATACCCGGGGACACTTTGCGAGAGACCCAGTACTTC,CSAIPGDTLRETQYF
NA,NA,TRBJ1-6,TRBV30,TGTGCCTGGAGTGTACTTGCTAGTTGGGCTTCACCCCTCCACTTT,CAWSVLASWASPLHF
once,NA,TRBJ1-1,TRBV5-8,TGTGCCAGCAGCTTCGCTCCGGGGGGCTTCAACACTGAAGCTTTCTTT,CASSFAPGGFNTEAFF
NA,NA,TRBJ2-4,TRBV20-1,TGCAGTGCTAGTGCTCGGGGTGGGGCCAAAAACATTCAGTACTTC,CSASARGGAKNIQYF
NA,NA,TRBJ1-2,TRBV6-1,TGTGCCAGCAGTACAGGACGGAATAATAACTATGGCTACACCTTC,CASSTGRNNNYGYTF
NA,NA,TRBJ1-5,TRBV6-1,TGTGCCAGCAGACTCGACGGCTGGGGCAATCAGCCCCAGCATTTT,CASRLDGWGNQPQHF
NA,NA,TRBJ2-2,TRBV20-1,TGCAGTGCTTCCCCCGGGCCCGGGGAGCTGTTTTTT,CSASPGPGELFF
once,TRBD1,TRBJ1-1,TRBV12-3/TRBV12-4,TGTGCCAGCAGTTTTGGGCAGGGGGCCGCTGAAGCTTTCTTT,CASSFGQGAAEAFF
NA,NA,TRBJ2-1,TRBV6-1,TGTGCCAGCAACCCGGACTTCTCATCCTGGAATGAGCAGTTCTTC,CASNPDFSSWNEQFF
few,NA,TRBJ2-2,TRBV11-2,TGTGCCAGCAGCTTAGTGTTAAGGACCGGGGAGCTGTTTTTT,CASSLVLRTGELFF
NA,NA,TRBJ1-5,TRBV7-2,TGTGCCAGCAGCCCTGGGCGGGGATCGGGGCCCCAGCATTTT,CASSPGRGSGPQHF
NA,NA,TRBJ2-2,TRBV2,TGTGCCAGCAGTGTGGACTTGAACACCGGGGAGCTGTTTTTT,CASSVDLNTGELFF
NA,NA,TRBJ1-2,TRBV7-2,TGTGCCAGCAGCTTACAACGCTATGGCTACACCTTC,CASSLQRYGYTF
NA,NA,TRBJ2-3,TRBV6-1,TGTGCCAGCACGGAACCCAGGGTTGGGAGAACGCAGTATTTT,CASTEPRVGRTQYF